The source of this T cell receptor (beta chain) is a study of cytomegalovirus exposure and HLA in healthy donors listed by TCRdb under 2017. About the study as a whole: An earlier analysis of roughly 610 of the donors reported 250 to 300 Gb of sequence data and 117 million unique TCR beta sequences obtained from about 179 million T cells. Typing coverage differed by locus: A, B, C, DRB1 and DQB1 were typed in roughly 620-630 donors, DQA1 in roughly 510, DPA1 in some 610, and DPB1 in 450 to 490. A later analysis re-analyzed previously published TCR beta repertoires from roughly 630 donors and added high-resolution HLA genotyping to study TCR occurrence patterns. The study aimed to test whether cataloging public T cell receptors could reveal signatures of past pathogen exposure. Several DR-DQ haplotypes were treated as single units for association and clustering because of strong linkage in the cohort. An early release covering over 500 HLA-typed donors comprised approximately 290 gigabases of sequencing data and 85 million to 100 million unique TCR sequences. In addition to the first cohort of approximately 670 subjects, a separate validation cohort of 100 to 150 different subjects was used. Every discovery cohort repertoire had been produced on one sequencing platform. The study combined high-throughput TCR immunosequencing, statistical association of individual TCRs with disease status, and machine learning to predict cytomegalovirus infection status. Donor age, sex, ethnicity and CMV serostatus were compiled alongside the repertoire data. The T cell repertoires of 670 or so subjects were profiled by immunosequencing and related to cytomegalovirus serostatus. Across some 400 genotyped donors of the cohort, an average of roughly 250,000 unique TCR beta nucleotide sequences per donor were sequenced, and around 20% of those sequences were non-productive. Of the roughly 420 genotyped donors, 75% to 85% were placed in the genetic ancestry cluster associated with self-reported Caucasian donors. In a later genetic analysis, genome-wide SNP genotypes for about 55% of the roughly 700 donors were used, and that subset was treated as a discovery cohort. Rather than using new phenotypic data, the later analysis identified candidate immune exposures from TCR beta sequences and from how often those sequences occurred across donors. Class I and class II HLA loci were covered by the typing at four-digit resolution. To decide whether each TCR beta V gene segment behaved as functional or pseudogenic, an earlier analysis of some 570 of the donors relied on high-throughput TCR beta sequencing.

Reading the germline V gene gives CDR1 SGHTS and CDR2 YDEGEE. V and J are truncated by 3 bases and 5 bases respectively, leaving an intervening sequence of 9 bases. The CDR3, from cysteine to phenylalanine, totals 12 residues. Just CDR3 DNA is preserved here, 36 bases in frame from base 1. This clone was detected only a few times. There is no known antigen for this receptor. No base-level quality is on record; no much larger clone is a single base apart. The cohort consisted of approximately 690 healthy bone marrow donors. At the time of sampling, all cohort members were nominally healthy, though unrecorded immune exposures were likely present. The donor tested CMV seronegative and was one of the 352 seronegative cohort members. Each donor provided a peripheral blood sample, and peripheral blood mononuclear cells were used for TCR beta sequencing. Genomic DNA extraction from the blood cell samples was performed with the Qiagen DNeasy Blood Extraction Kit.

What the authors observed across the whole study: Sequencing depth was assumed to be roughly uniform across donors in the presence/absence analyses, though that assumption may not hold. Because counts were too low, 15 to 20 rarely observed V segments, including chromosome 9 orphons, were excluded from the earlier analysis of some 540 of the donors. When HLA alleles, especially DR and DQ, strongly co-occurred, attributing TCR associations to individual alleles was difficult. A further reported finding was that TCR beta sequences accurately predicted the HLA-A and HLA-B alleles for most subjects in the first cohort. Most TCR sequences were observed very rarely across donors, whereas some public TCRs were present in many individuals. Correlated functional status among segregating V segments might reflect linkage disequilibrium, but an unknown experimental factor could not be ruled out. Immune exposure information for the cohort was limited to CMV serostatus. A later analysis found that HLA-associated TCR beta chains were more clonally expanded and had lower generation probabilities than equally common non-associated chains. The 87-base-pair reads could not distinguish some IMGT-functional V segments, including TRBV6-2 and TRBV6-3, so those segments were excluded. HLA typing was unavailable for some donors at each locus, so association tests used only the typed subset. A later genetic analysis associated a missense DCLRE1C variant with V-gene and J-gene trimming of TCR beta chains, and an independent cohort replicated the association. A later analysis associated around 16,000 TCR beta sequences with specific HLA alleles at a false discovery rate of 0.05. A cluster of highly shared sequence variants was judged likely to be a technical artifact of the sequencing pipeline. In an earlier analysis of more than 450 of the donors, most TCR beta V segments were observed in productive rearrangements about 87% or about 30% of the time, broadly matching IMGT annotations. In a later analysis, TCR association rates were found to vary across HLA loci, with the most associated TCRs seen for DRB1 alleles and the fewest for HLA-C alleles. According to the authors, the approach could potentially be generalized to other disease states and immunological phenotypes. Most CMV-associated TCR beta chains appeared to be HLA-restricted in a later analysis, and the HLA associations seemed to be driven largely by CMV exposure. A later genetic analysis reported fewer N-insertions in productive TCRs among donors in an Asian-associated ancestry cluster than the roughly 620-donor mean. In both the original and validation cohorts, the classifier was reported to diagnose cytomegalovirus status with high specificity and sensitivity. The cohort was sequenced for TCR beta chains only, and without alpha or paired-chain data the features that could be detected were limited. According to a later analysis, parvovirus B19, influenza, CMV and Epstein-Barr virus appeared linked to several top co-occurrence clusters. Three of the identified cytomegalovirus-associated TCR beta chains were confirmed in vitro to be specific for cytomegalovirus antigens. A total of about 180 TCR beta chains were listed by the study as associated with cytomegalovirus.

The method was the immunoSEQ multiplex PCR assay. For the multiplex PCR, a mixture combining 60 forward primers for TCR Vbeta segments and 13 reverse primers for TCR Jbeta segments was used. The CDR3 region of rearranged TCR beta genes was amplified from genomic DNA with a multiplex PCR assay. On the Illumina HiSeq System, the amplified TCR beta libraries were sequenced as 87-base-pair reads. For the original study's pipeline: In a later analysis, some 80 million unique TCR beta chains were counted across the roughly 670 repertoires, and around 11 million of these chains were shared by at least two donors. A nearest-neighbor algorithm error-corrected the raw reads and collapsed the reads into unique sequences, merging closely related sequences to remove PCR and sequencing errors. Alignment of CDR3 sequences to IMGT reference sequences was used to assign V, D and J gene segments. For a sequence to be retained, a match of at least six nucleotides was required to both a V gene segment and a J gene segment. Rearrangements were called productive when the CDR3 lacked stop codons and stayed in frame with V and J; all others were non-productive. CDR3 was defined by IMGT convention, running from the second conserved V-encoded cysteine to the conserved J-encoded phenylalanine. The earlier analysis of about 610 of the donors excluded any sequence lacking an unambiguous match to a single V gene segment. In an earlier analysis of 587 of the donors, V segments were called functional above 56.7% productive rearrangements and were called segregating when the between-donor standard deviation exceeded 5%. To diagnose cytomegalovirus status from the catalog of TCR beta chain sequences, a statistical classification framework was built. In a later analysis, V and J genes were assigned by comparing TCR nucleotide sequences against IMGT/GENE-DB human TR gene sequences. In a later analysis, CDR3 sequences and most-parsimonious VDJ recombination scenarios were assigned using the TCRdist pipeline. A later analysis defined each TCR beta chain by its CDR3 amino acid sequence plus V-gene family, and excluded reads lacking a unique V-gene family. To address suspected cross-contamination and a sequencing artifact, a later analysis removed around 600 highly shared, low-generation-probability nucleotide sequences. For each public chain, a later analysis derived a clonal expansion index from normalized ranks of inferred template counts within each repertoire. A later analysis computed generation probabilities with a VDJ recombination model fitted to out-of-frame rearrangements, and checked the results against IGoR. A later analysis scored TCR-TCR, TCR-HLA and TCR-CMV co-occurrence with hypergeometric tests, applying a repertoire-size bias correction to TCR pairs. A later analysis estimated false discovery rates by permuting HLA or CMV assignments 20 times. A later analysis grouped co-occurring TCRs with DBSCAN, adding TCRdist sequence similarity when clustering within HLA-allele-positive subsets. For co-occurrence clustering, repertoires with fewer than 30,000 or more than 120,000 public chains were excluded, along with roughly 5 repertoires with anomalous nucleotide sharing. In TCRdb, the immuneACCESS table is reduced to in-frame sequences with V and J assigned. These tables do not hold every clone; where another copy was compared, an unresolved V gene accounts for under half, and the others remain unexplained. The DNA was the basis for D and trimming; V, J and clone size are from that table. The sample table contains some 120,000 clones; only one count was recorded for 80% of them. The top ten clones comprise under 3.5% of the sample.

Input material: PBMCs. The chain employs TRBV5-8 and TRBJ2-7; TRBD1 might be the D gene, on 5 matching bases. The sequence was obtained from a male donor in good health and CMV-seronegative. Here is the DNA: TGTGCCAGCAGCTGGGGCGTCAACGAGCAGTACTTC. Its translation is CASSWGVNEQYF.